The 10 T cell receptor beta chains below come from one sample, sequenced in a study of cytomegalovirus exposure and HLA in healthy donors. A multiplex PCR was run with 60 Vbeta primers and 13 Jbeta primers. Sequencing was performed with immunoSEQ multiplex PCR; in TCRdb, only in-frame clones are kept and a portion is missing. The sample lists under 200,000 clones; 55% to 65% were seen once. The specimen sequenced was PBMCs. The source of these receptors is a man aged 35 to 55 in good health and CMV-seronegative.

In this sample, this clone turned up a few times. V is TRBV6-5 and J is TRBJ2-7, with D possibly being TRBD2 (5 bases). V was shortened by 5 bases and J by 2 bases, with 7 bases between the two germline ends. The CDR3 is 12 residues long. Looked up from germline, CDR1 is MNHEY and CDR2 is SVGAGI. DNA of the CDR3: TGTGCCAGCAGTCCCGGGGCCTACGAGCAGTACTTC. Its protein product is CASSPGAYEQYF.

The chain uses TRBV4-1 and TRBJ2-2; D unresolved. Trimming stripped 1 base from V and 6 bases from J, with 9 bases between. The CDR3 sequence is 14 residues long. CDR1 MGHRA and CDR2 YSYEKL come from the germline V gene. This chain's CDR3 is CASSQVRFAGELFF. CDR3 DNA sequence: TGCGCCAGCAGCCAAGTGCGGTTTGCCGGGGAGCTGTTTTTT.

This clone was observed a few times. The rearrangement joins TRBV6-1 to TRBJ2-6; TRBD2 might be the D (5 bases). The CDR3 has 13 residues. CDR1 MNHNS and CDR2 SASEGT come from the germline V gene. The V and J ends lost 8 bases and 3 bases respectively, with 8 bases between them. CDR3 protein: CASARDGANVLTF. The CDR3 DNA reads TGTGCCAGCGCACGGGATGGGGCCAACGTCCTGACTTTC.

CDR3 DNA: TGTGCCAGCAGCTTAGATGGGACTAGCAAGGACGAGCAGTACTTC. Translating gives CASSLDGTSKDEQYF. The J gene is TRBJ2-7, the V gene TRBV7-2; 9 nucleotides match TRBD2. With 1 base clipped from V and 5 bases from J, the junction kept 6 bases outside the gene matches. CDR1 and CDR2 (germline): SGHTA, FQGNSA. The CDR3 is made up of 15 amino acids.

Only a few counts were recorded for this clone. This chain links TRBV7-9 with TRBJ1-2; 8 positions match TRBD1. This CDR3 has 16 amino acids. Losses at the gene ends were 1 base for V and 4 bases for J; bases not matched to a gene: 8. The V gene's germline CDR1 is SEHNR and CDR2 FQNEAQ (reference sequence). The DNA of the CDR3 is TGTGCCAGCAGCTTAGACCAGGGGGCTGATGCCTATGGCTACACCTTC. Protein: CASSLDQGADAYGYTF.

The chain has TRBV5-4 and TRBJ2-7; 9 bases map to TRBD1. Germline assignment: CDR1 SGHNT and CDR2 YYREEE (reference sequence). The ends lost 2 bases at V and 12 bases at J; junction bases unmatched: 12. This CDR3 has 14 amino acids. The CDR3 region has the DNA TGTGCCAGCAGCTTCGGGGACAGGGCGACCAAGCGGTACTTC. Protein: CASSFGDRATKRYF.

This clone was seen only once. The chain joins TRBV10-3 to TRBJ1-2; D ambiguous. This CDR3 has 13 residues. CDR1 and CDR2 from the germline V gene are ENHRY and SYGVKD. The germline V and J ends were trimmed by 8 bases and 3 bases, with 13 bases remaining between them. CDR3 loop: CAIGEGRDYGYTF. The CDR3 DNA sequence: TGTGCCATCGGGGAGGGAAGGGACTATGGCTACACCTTC.

This sequence joins TRBV7-8 and TRBJ2-1, with 7 bases identical to TRBD2. The germline V gene encodes CDR1 SGHVS and CDR2 FQNEAQ. CDR3 length equals 16 residues. The V gene end was trimmed by 5 bases and the J gene end by 2 bases; junction bases not matched to a gene: 9. In nucleotides, the CDR3 is TGTGCCAGCAGCCCCCGTGGGGCGGGGGCCTACAATGAGCAGTTCTTC. Translating gives CASSPRGAGAYNEQFF.

The chain links TRBV30 to TRBJ2-1, with D perhaps matching TRBD1 (6 bases). The CDR3 covers 13 residues. Germline CDR1 GTSNPN, CDR2 SVGIG (reference sequence). V gave up 2 bases and J gave up 9 bases, with 14 bases separating them. CDR3 sequence (DNA): TGTGCCTGGAGTCTGGACAGCTTCCGTGAGCAGTTCTTC. Its protein is CAWSLDSFREQFF.

Regarding this clone: An end of the junction does not agree with germline; a read error may underlie this. This chain connects TRBV19 to TRBJ2-1; no definite D call. The CDR3 runs to 15 residues. The germline gives CDR1 LNHDA, CDR2 SQIVND (reference sequence). CDR3 region: CASSGHAFSYNERFF. The DNA for the CDR3 is TGTGCCAGTAGTGGTCACGCTTTCTCCTACAATGAGCGGTTCTTC.